Below are 26 T cell receptor beta chains sequenced from a single sample in a study of tumor and adjacent non-tumor tissue in lung cancer. The template was RNA from unsorted bulk tissue. TCRbeta libraries were built with three rounds of nested PCR, modified from ARM-PCR. TCRdb re-called the multiplex PCR reads through MiXCR, storing one row per CDR3 protein. The sample consists of some 90,000 distinct CDR3 sequences, 61% of them appearing once. The sequencing sample was made of lung tumor tissue. The receptors stem from a man in his 70s with non-small cell lung cancer.

On this clonotype itself: Possible read error: a much larger clone is one base away. V and J are TRBV7-9 and TRBJ1-1; the D gene is possibly TRBD1 (6 bases). CDR1 is SEHNR, CDR2 FQNEAQ, per germline (reference sequence). The CDR3 runs 13 residues. Written as DNA, the CDR3 is TGTACCAGCAGCTTCGGGACAAACACTGAAGCTTTCTTT. The encoded protein is CTSSFGTNTEAFF.

A few counts support this clonotype. A much larger clone lies a single base off, so this may be a read error. The V gene is TRBV20-1, the J gene TRBJ1-6, with 8 bases identical to TRBD1. Germline lookup yields CDR1 DFQATT and CDR2 SNEGSKA (reference sequence). The CDR3 sequence is 14 residues long. V dropped 0 bases and J dropped 12; count of bases not matched to a gene: 7. CDR3 in amino acids: CSARDITGGVPLHF. CDR3 nucleotide sequence: TGCAGTGCTAGAGATATAACAGGGGGAGTACCCCTCCACTTT.

This clonotype was observed many times. The rearrangement uses TRBV29-1 and TRBJ2-1; tentative D call: TRBD1 (6 bases). The CDR3 covers 14 residues. Trimming took 2 bases from V and 5 from J, leaving 13 bases between them. In germline, CDR1 is SQVTM, CDR2 ANQGSEA. CDR3 bases: TGCAGCGTTGAACCGGGACACCCCAACAATGAGCAGTTCTTC. This translates into CSVEPGHPNNEQFF.

To note about this clonotype: The junction departs from the called germline gene at one end, perhaps through a read error. The V and J genes are TRBV12-3 or TRBV12-4 and TRBJ1-4; D is possibly TRBD1 (6 bases). The CDR3 totals 14 residues. The chain's CDR3 is CTSSPDRINEKLFF. CDR3 nucleotides: TGTACCAGCAGCCCTGACAGGATTAATGAAAAACTGTTTTTT.

With respect to this clonotype: One end of the junction fails to match germline, which may point to a read error. The rearrangement uses TRBV11-2 and TRBJ1-1, with a weak D call TRBD1 (6 bases). The CDR3 covers 15 residues. Germline CDR1 is SGHAT and CDR2 is FQNNGV. DNA for the CDR3: TGTGCCAGCAGCTCCTCGGGAGGGGGGAGGACTGAAGCTATCTTT. Translation gives CASSSSGGGRTEAIF.

About this clonotype itself: A much larger clonotype is one base distant, so this may be a read error. The rearrangement uses TRBV28 and TRBJ1-2; D may be TRBD1 (6 bases). The germline gives CDR1 MDHEN, CDR2 SYDVKM. This CDR3 comprises 14 residues. The DNA of the CDR3 is TGTGTCAGCAGGGCAACAGGGTCTAACTATGGCTACACCTTC. It yields the protein CVSRATGSNYGYTF.

The CDR3 spells CAISPRGGQSETQYF. CDR3 in DNA: TGTGCTATCAGCCCCCGTGGTGGGCAGTCAGAGACCCAGTACTTC. The V and J genes are TRBV11-2 and TRBJ2-5; no reliable D call. Germline values: CDR1 SGHAT, CDR2 FQNNGV. The CDR3 runs 15 residues. Complete variable domain (other parts from reference TRBV11-2 and TRBJ2-5): EAGVAQSPRYKIIEKRQSVAFWCNPISGHATLYWYQQILGQGPKLLIQFQNNGVVDDSQLPKDRFSAERLKGVDSTLKIQPAKLEDSAVYLCAISPRGGQSETQYFGPGTRLLVL.

The chain recombines TRBV6-5 with TRBJ2-7; D might be TRBD1 (6 bases). Germline V gene sequence: CDR1 MNHEY, CDR2 SVGAGI. Trimming removed 8 bases from V and 6 bases from J, with 20 bases in between. This CDR3 is built from 14 residues. The CDR3 is CASGLDRSRAEQYF. DNA for the CDR3: TGTGCCAGCGGCCTGGACAGATCGAGGGCCGAGCAGTACTTC.

This clonotype was found many times. The rearrangement links TRBV29-1 to TRBJ2-2; D assignment may be TRBD1 or TRBD2 (5 bases each). The germline V and J ends were trimmed by 5 bases and 1 base, with 11 bases remaining between them. Germline values: CDR1 SQVTM, CDR2 ANQGSEA. The CDR3 contains 14 residues. The CDR3 protein is CSVPGRLNTGELFF. CDR3 sequence (DNA): TGCAGCGTTCCGGGACGGCTGAACACCGGGGAGCTGTTTTTT.

With respect to this clonotype: The junction shows a germline mismatch at one end, possibly a read error. The chain uses TRBV11-2 and TRBJ2-2; 8 positions agree with TRBD1. The CDR3 is 13 amino acids. CDR1 is SGHAT, CDR2 FQNNGV, per germline. The CDR3 loop reads CASCNQGAGELFF. CDR3 nucleotides: TGTGCCAGCTGTAATCAGGGGGCCGGGGAGCTGTTTTTC.

The gene calls are TRBV5-6 and TRBJ2-7; D may be TRBD2 (6 bases). The CDR3 has 13 residues. V was cut by 8 bases and J by 10 bases, with 22 bases left in between. Germline-derived CDR1 and CDR2 are SGHDT and YYEEEE. The CDR3 nucleotides are TGTGCCAGGAGCCGTGTTGCCAGGAGGGAACAGTACTTC. It specifies CARSRVARREQYF.

Only a few counts were recorded for this clonotype. The chain has TRBV28 and TRBJ2-1, with 7 bases fitting TRBD2. The V gene's germline CDR1 is MDHEN and CDR2 SYDVKM. The CDR3 loop spans 15 amino acids. After removal of 2 bases from V and 8 bases from J, the junction contained 9 bases not matched to a gene. This chain's CDR3 is CASSLSGIGGDEQFF. The CDR3 DNA sequence: TGTGCCAGCAGTTTAAGCGGGATTGGAGGGGATGAGCAGTTCTTC.

A few counts support this clonotype. J is TRBJ2-7 and V is TRBV23-1; TRBD1 is a possible D gene (6 bases). TRBV23-1 is filed as an ORF, its function uncertain. With 4 bases removed from V and 3 bases from J, the gap between germline ends came to 16 bases. CDR3 size: 15 residues. The CDR3 sequence: CASSRPGQTNYEQYF. In DNA, the CDR3 is TGCGCCAGCAGTCGCCCAGGACAGACCAACTACGAGCAGTACTTC.

Turning to this clonotype: One junction end does not reproduce the germline sequence, and a read error may be involved. The gene calls are TRBV20-1 and TRBJ2-2, with TRBD2 identical over 7 bases. The germline CDR1 and CDR2 sequences are DFQATT and SNEGSKA (reference sequence). CDR3 size: 14 residues. The CDR3 DNA sequence: TGCAGTGCTAGTAAGGGACTATACACCGGGGAGCTGTTATTT. This codes for CSASKGLYTGELLF.

In the case of this clonotype: A much larger clonotype is one base distant, so this may be a read error. V and J are TRBV5-4 and TRBJ2-2; maybe TRBD1 (5 bases). The CDR3 spans 15 residues. CDR1 and CDR2 from the germline V gene are SGHNT and YYREEE (reference sequence). With 2 bases removed from V and 7 bases from J, the gap between germline ends came to 15 bases. CDR3 DNA sequence: TGTGCCAGCAGCTTAATGGGGCCTCAAAGCGGGGAGCTGTTTTTT. This codes for CASSLMGPQSGELFF.

The chain couples TRBV20-1 to TRBJ2-7, with 13 bases aligning to TRBD2. Trimming removed 3 bases from V and 0 bases from J; junction bases left unmatched: 8. This CDR3 contains 17 residues. Germline values: CDR1 DFQATT, CDR2 SNEGSKA (reference sequence). This CDR3 is CSASSQGLAGYSYEQYF. The CDR3 DNA sequence: TGCAGTGCTAGCTCGCAGGGACTAGCGGGATACTCCTACGAGCAGTACTTC.

This clonotype was recorded only once. No conserved phenylalanine or tryptophan is present at the end of the CDR3, so a read error is the likely explanation. The chain recombines TRBV11-3 with TRBJ2-2; D is unclear. The V gene lost 6 bases and the J gene lost 3 bases, with 8 bases spanning the gap. This CDR3 region has 13 residues. From germline, CDR1 is SGHNT and CDR2 YENEEA. The CDR3 region is CASSPVYTGELFS. The CDR3 DNA follows: TGTGCCAGCAGTCCCGTGTACACCGGGGAGCTGTTTTCT.

As regards this clonotype: Here the CDR3 omits its conserved ending phenylalanine or tryptophan, so a read error is the likely source. V and J are TRBV29-1 and TRBJ2-7; 7 bases fit TRBD1. Trimming at V came to 6 bases and at J to 6 bases, leaving 11 bases not matched to a gene. CDR1 SQVTM and CDR2 ANQGSEA come from the germline V gene. This CDR3 contains 13 residues. The CDR3 DNA is TGCAGCGTACACAGGACAGGCACGACCGAGCAGTACCTC. The encoded protein is CSVHRTGTTEQYL.

The rearrangement links TRBV4-2 to TRBJ2-7, with 7 bases matching TRBD2. Losses at the gene ends were 7 bases for V and 4 bases for J; bases not matched to a gene: 16. The CDR3 is 16 amino acids. Germline V gene sequence: CDR1 LGHNA, CDR2 YNFKEQ. DNA for the CDR3: TGTGCCAGCACTCAAGATCGGGGCGGGAGTCGGTACGAGCAGTACTTC. It is translated as CASTQDRGGSRYEQYF.

Of note for this clonotype: This may arise from a read error, as a much more abundant clone is one base away. The J gene is TRBJ2-7, the V gene TRBV6-1; D unresolved. The CDR3 totals 13 residues. Germline CDR1 and CDR2: MNHNS and SASEGT. V was clipped by 2 bases and J by 6 bases, with 11 bases between them. This CDR3 is CASSEILHCEQYF. The CDR3 region has the DNA TGTGCCAGCAGTGAAATCCTCCACTGCGAGCAGTACTTC.

This clonotype was seen at least ten times. The chain uses TRBV7-6 and TRBJ2-7; D is perhaps TRBD2 (7 bases). There are 15 residues in the CDR3. The V end was cut by 1 base, the J end by 0 bases, with 10 bases between. Per germline, CDR1 SGHVS and CDR2 FNYEAQ. The CDR3: CASSLGGGLSYEQYF. CDR3 nucleotides: TGTGCCAGCAGCTTAGGCGGGGGCCTCTCCTACGAGCAGTACTTC.

J is TRBJ1-4 and V is TRBV15; 10 bases are shared with TRBD1. The V gene's germline CDR1 is LNHNV and CDR2 YYDKDF (reference sequence). V dropped 1 base and J dropped 5; count of bases not matched to a gene: 4. CDR3 length: 16 residues. For the CDR3, the DNA is TGTGCCACCAGCAGAGCTCGGGACAGGGGAAATGAAAAACTGTTTTTT. Its protein is CATSRARDRGNEKLFF.

This clonotype was seen just once. Sequence at one end of the junction differs from germline and may be a read error. The chain is built from TRBV11-3 and TRBJ2-5, with D maybe TRBD2 (5 bases). CDR1 and CDR2 from the germline V gene are SGHNT and YENEEA. This CDR3 comprises 13 residues. The CDR3 spells CVSRPGLGEIQYF. DNA of the CDR3: TGTGTCAGCAGGCCAGGCTTGGGAGAGATCCAGTACTTC.

This clonotype was detected only once. Its ends do not fully match the called genes, so a read error is possible. This chain uses TRBV10-2 with TRBJ2-2; 8 nucleotides agree with TRBD1. CDR1 WSHSY and CDR2 SAAADI come from the germline V gene. The CDR3 runs 15 residues. In DNA, the CDR3 is TGCGCCACCCGGCCAGGGGGCCCAGGAACCGAGGAGCTGTTTTTT. It translates to CATRPGGPGTEELFF.

J is TRBJ2-7 and V is TRBV28, with a possible D match to TRBD2 (5 bases). The CDR3 consists of 13 residues. V lost 0 bases and J lost 2, with 5 bases in between. CDR1 is MDHEN, CDR2 SYDVKM, per germline. In DNA form, the CDR3 reads TGTGCCAGCAGTTTATGGCGGGCCTACGAGCAGTACTTC. This translates into CASSLWRAYEQYF.

The sample holds a few counts of this clonotype. It may be a read error: a sequence one base away is much more abundant. The V gene is TRBV5-1, the J gene TRBJ2-6, with D possibly being TRBD1 (5 bases). This CDR3 comprises 13 residues. The germline V gene encodes CDR1 SGHRS and CDR2 YFSETQ. This CDR3 is CASTPGGANILTF. As DNA, the CDR3 is TGCGCCAGCACCCCCGGTGGGGCCAACATCCTGACTTTC.